The T cell receptor (beta chain) described here comes from a study of blood T cell repertoires in COVID-19. Turning to the study itself: COVID-19 samples from acute and convalescent phases originated in the United States, Italy and Spain. The analysed material was cDNA or gDNA that came from T cells, B-cell-depleted T cells, or PBMCs.

Seattle participants joined during active infection and were tracked over time. Looked up from germline, CDR1 is SNHLY and CDR2 is FYNNEI. Trimming took off 2 bases at V and 3 bases at J, with 14 bases between the two ends. CDR3 length equals 16 residues. Using immunoSEQ multiplex PCR, the repertoire was profiled, and TCRdb retains in-frame clones only, with some absent. Here the sample spans approximately 290,000 clones, approximately 93% being singletons. This receptor was identified in a woman under 40 with COVID-19, enrolled during active disease. The chain uses TRBV2 and TRBJ1-5; the D gene is possibly TRBD1 (5 bases). What was sequenced was peripheral blood. CDR3 nucleotides: TGTGCCAGCAGTGAACTTTGGGGACTGGACAATCAGCCCCAGCATTTT. Its translation is CASSELWGLDNQPQHF.